The T cell receptor beta chain under discussion was sequenced for a study of T cell clusters in autoimmune cytopenias. Study-wide results and caveats: Clustering suggested that physiological T cell clusters were missing in primary autoimmune cytopenia patients.

This clonotype is called medium-sized based on its frequency. Its antigen is not identified. From germline, CDR1 is LNHDA and CDR2 SQIVND (reference sequence). CDR3 size: 16 residues. TRB amplification used around 0.25 ug of peripheral blood genomic DNA. One tube held mixed TRB-A and TRB-B primer pools for touch-down PCR. TCRdb re-called the multiplex PCR reads and shows each CDR3 protein once, DNA omitted. Reported are several thousand distinct CDR3 sequences; the ten largest clones contain around 8.3%. Sequencing used peripheral blood. The sequence was obtained from a human donor with an autoimmune cytopenia or autoimmune hepatitis (not recorded which). The genes are TRBV19 and TRBJ2-6; TCRdb calls TRBD2, which cannot be checked without DNA. This CDR3 reads CASRTSGRAGANVLTF.